This is a list of T cell receptor beta chains from one sample in a study of T cells in narcolepsy. The table came from immunoSEQ multiplex PCR; TCRdb's copy has only in-frame clones and leaves some out. The data show approximately 31,000 clones, with 84% seen just once and around 1.3% held by the top ten. Sequenced material: CD45RA- memory CD4+ T cells from PBMCs. These receptor sequences come from a human donor with narcolepsy. CDR3s include the opening cysteine and the closing phenylalanine or tryptophan. D genes are given only for firm matches. Clone size is not always given. Where it is, it says once, few, many or a class for expanded clones.

CDR3nt: TGTGCCTCTCAGCGGCGGGGGGGCCCTGAGCAGTTCTTC
CDR3aa: CASQRRGGPEQFF
v_gene: TRBV2
j_gene: TRBJ2-1
d_gene: TRBD2
abundance: -

CDR3nt: TGTGCCAGCACCTCAGCGCCACGAAGGGCCGGGGAGCTGTTTTTT
CDR3aa: CASTSAPRRAGELFF
v_gene: TRBV6-5
j_gene: TRBJ2-2
d_gene: -
abundance: few

CDR3nt: TGTGCCAGCTCACCGGAGGGGGGGCGTCGCACTGAAGCTTTCTTT
CDR3aa: CASSPEGGRRTEAFF
v_gene: TRBV18
j_gene: TRBJ1-1
d_gene: -
abundance: -

CDR3nt: TGTGCCACCGTGGACAGGTCCAAGGGGGAGACCCAGTACTTC
CDR3aa: CATVDRSKGETQYF
v_gene: TRBV19
j_gene: TRBJ2-5
d_gene: TRBD1
abundance: -

CDR3nt: TGTGCCAGCAGTTTCGAGTATTCACCCCTCCACTTT
CDR3aa: CASSFEYSPLHF
v_gene: TRBV27
j_gene: TRBJ1-6
d_gene: -
abundance: few

CDR3nt: TGTGCCAGTAGTATAGATCCCGGGGGCAATCAGCCCCAGCATTTT
CDR3aa: CASSIDPGGNQPQHF
v_gene: TRBV19
j_gene: TRBJ1-5
d_gene: -
abundance: -

CDR3nt: TGTGCCAGCAGTACCTCGGGGACAGGGATACCCTACGAGCAGTACTTC
CDR3aa: CASSTSGTGIPYEQYF
v_gene: TRBV28
j_gene: TRBJ2-7
d_gene: TRBD1
abundance: -

CDR3nt: TGTGCCAGCAGCTTCGACAGGGGCGGGGGTGAAGCTTTCTTT
CDR3aa: CASSFDRGGGEAFF
v_gene: TRBV7-2
j_gene: TRBJ1-1
d_gene: TRBD1
abundance: -

CDR3nt: TGCGCCAGCAGTGAGTCTAGACAGAAAGAGACCCAGTACTTC
CDR3aa: CASSESRQKETQYF
v_gene: TRBV10-1
j_gene: TRBJ2-5
d_gene: -
abundance: -

CDR3nt: TGTGCCAGCAGCTTCGGACTGGGAGGGAGAGAGACCCAGTACTTC
CDR3aa: CASSFGLGGRETQYF
v_gene: TRBV7-3
j_gene: TRBJ2-5
d_gene: TRBD2
abundance: -

CDR3nt: TGTGCCAGCAGCGCAGCCCGAGACACAGATACGCAGTATTTT
CDR3aa: CASSAARDTDTQYF
v_gene: TRBV9
j_gene: TRBJ2-3
d_gene: -
abundance: -

CDR3nt: TGTGCCAGTAGTATCCAGAGTCTCACTTTTTTATATGGCTACACCTTC
CDR3aa: CASSIQSLTFLYGYTF
v_gene: TRBV19
j_gene: TRBJ1-2
d_gene: -
abundance: -

CDR3nt: TGTGCCAGCAGCTTTGCTGCGTCTGGGGCCAACGTCCTGACTTTC
CDR3aa: CASSFAASGANVLTF
v_gene: TRBV5-6
j_gene: TRBJ2-6
d_gene: -
abundance: -

CDR3nt: TGTGCCAGCAGCCCCCAGGGACAGGGGCAAGATTCACCCCTCCACTTT
CDR3aa: CASSPQGQGQDSPLHF
v_gene: TRBV7-3
j_gene: TRBJ1-6
d_gene: TRBD1
abundance: -

CDR3nt: TGTGCCAGCAGTTCACCGGGACCCGGACGGGAGACCCAGTACTTC
CDR3aa: CASSSPGPGRETQYF
v_gene: TRBV27
j_gene: TRBJ2-5
d_gene: -
abundance: -

CDR3nt: TGTGCCAGCAGTGCGACCTCAGGCGGTCAAGTAGGGGAGCTGTTTTTT
CDR3aa: CASSATSGGQVGELFF
v_gene: TRBV6-1
j_gene: TRBJ2-2
d_gene: -
abundance: -

CDR3nt: TGTGCCAGCAGCTCAGCCTGGCGGGGGAGCCAAGAGACCCAGTACTTC
CDR3aa: CASSSAWRGSQETQYF
v_gene: TRBV7-8
j_gene: TRBJ2-5
d_gene: TRBD2
abundance: -

CDR3nt: TGTGCCAGCAGCTTATCGGGAGATAATCAGCCCCAGCATTTT
CDR3aa: CASSLSGDNQPQHF
v_gene: TRBV7-9
j_gene: TRBJ1-5
d_gene: -
abundance: -

CDR3nt: TGTGCCAGCAGTTTACACCCGAACACCGGGGAGCTGTTTTTT
CDR3aa: CASSLHPNTGELFF
v_gene: TRBV28
j_gene: TRBJ2-2
d_gene: -
abundance: -

CDR3nt: TGTGCCAGCAGCCAGGACAGGGAGTGCACCTTC
CDR3aa: CASSQDRECTF
v_gene: TRBV6-1
j_gene: TRBJ1-2
d_gene: TRBD1
abundance: -

CDR3nt: TGCGCCAGCAGCCCTCTAGGGGGCGCCAGGGGTTGGGAGCAGTACTTC
CDR3aa: CASSPLGGARGWEQYF
v_gene: TRBV5-1
j_gene: TRBJ2-7
d_gene: TRBD1
abundance: -

CDR3nt: TGCGCCAGCAGCCAACAGGCCGGGGAGCTGTTTTTT
CDR3aa: CASSQQAGELFF
v_gene: TRBV4-3
j_gene: TRBJ2-2
d_gene: -
abundance: -

CDR3nt: TGTGCCTGGATAAAGAACAAGAACACTGAAGCTTTCTTT
CDR3aa: CAWIKNKNTEAFF
v_gene: TRBV30
j_gene: TRBJ1-1
d_gene: -
abundance: -

CDR3nt: TGTGCCAGCTCACCTCCCCGGAGTTTGAAGGAAGCTTTCTTT
CDR3aa: CASSPPRSLKEAFF
v_gene: TRBV18
j_gene: TRBJ1-1
d_gene: -
abundance: -

CDR3nt: TGTGCCAGCAGCTTGGTACGGCAGGGGAAGGACAATGAGCAGTTCTTC
CDR3aa: CASSLVRQGKDNEQFF
v_gene: TRBV5-6
j_gene: TRBJ2-1
d_gene: -
abundance: few

CDR3nt: TGTGCCAGCAGGGAACAGGGCACGAACTATGGCTACACCTTC
CDR3aa: CASREQGTNYGYTF
v_gene: TRBV6-5
j_gene: TRBJ1-2
d_gene: -
abundance: -

CDR3nt: TGTGCCAGCAGACCGGGACCGAACCCGACGGATACGCAGTATTTT
CDR3aa: CASRPGPNPTDTQYF
v_gene: TRBV5-4
j_gene: TRBJ2-3
d_gene: -
abundance: once

CDR3nt: TGCAGCGTTGAAGGGGGGGGCCGGCAGTACTTC
CDR3aa: CSVEGGGRQYF
v_gene: TRBV29-1
j_gene: TRBJ2-7
d_gene: -
abundance: -

CDR3nt: TGTGCCAGCTTGTCTCGGAACCCCTCTGGAAACACCATATATTTT
CDR3aa: CASLSRNPSGNTIYF
v_gene: TRBV19
j_gene: TRBJ1-3
d_gene: -
abundance: once

CDR3nt: TGCAGCGTTGGGTCGGACGGTGGCTACAATGAGCAGTTCTTC
CDR3aa: CSVGSDGGYNEQFF
v_gene: TRBV29-1
j_gene: TRBJ2-1
d_gene: -
abundance: -

CDR3nt: TGTGCCAGCAGCCCCACTAGAGTGGAGCAGTTCTTC
CDR3aa: CASSPTRVEQFF
v_gene: TRBV14
j_gene: TRBJ2-1
d_gene: -
abundance: -

CDR3nt: TGTGCCAGTAGTACAAACAGGGTTATGAACACTGAAGCTTTCTTT
CDR3aa: CASSTNRVMNTEAFF
v_gene: TRBV19
j_gene: TRBJ1-1
d_gene: -
abundance: -

CDR3nt: TGTGCCATCAGTGAGTCCCAGGCAGATACGCAGTATTTT
CDR3aa: CAISESQADTQYF
v_gene: TRBV10-3
j_gene: TRBJ2-3
d_gene: -
abundance: -

CDR3nt: TGTGCCAGCAGTTTATCCTCCCATGGCACAGATACGCAGTATTTT
CDR3aa: CASSLSSHGTDTQYF
v_gene: TRBV27
j_gene: TRBJ2-3
d_gene: -
abundance: -

CDR3nt: TGTGCCAGCAGCAAAAGAGGGGGCGCTGGCTATGGCTACACCTTC
CDR3aa: CASSKRGGAGYGYTF
v_gene: TRBV5-4
j_gene: TRBJ1-2
d_gene: TRBD1
abundance: -

CDR3nt: TGTGCCACCAGCAGAGCCAGGGACATGAGGACCGGGGAGCTGTTTTTT
CDR3aa: CATSRARDMRTGELFF
v_gene: TRBV15
j_gene: TRBJ2-2
d_gene: -
abundance: -

CDR3nt: TGTGCCTGGACCCACGTCCCAGGGACTAACACTGAAGCTTTCTTT
CDR3aa: CAWTHVPGTNTEAFF
v_gene: TRBV30
j_gene: TRBJ1-1
d_gene: -
abundance: -

CDR3nt: TGTGCCAGCAGTCCAAGGGGCTCGGGCAAAAACATTCAGTACTTC
CDR3aa: CASSPRGSGKNIQYF
v_gene: TRBV27
j_gene: TRBJ2-4
d_gene: -
abundance: -

CDR3nt: TGTGCCAGCAGCCGCCGGACAGGGACTGGAAACACCATATATTTT
CDR3aa: CASSRRTGTGNTIYF
v_gene: TRBV27
j_gene: TRBJ1-3
d_gene: TRBD1
abundance: once

CDR3nt: TGTGCCAGCAGCCCTGGGGCCCTCCCTCCGGGTAATGGCTACACCTTC
CDR3aa: CASSPGALPPGNGYTF
v_gene: TRBV9
j_gene: TRBJ1-2
d_gene: -
abundance: -